What follows is one TCR beta chain and its context. What it recognizes is unknown. CDR3 length equals 16 residues. Germline CDR1 and CDR2: MRHNA and SNTAGT. The ends were cut back, 0 bases at V and 2 bases at J, with 11 bases in the middle. These data come from a study of multiple sclerosis patients with progressive multifocal leukoencephalopathy. General study findings and limits: Findings may reflect JC virus infection or just general immunocompromise. In most PML patients, TRB repertoires appeared less diverse by entropy. PML-onset expanded TRB clones were detectable before and during natalizumab therapy.

This was a survey-level run. Assay: immunoSEQ multiplex PCR; the TCRdb copy retains only in-frame clones and omits some. The table lists 20,000 to 30,000 clones, approximately 90% of them singletons. Time point here: less than 15 months of natalizumab therapy. This specimen was PBMCs, taken from a patient treated with natalizumab. The chain carries TRBV6-4 and TRBJ2-1, with D possibly TRBD1 on 5 matching bases. The sequence was collected from a young man with multiple sclerosis. CDR3 residues: CASSDSGLVAYNEQFF. CDR3 DNA: TGTGCCAGCAGTGACTCGGGGCTCGTCGCCTACAATGAGCAGTTCTTC.